Listed below are T cell receptor beta chains from one sample, sequenced in a study of T cells in Graves' hyperthyroidism and ophthalmopathy. TCRdb analysed the multiplex PCR reads with MiXCR anew, one entry per CDR3 protein. The data contain hundreds of thousands of distinct CDR3 sequences, roughly 15% of them singletons. Sequenced input: blood. Receptors originate from a woman between 18 and 29 years old with Graves' hyperthyroidism. The CDR3 runs from the conserved cysteine through the conserved F or W. D genes are given only for firm matches. Part of the rows lack a size; the others show once, few, many or a class for expanded clones.

cdr3_nt cdr3_aa d_call j_call clone_size v_call
TGCAGCGTTGGGGGGAAAGACAGTAACTATGGCTACACCTTC CSVGGKDSNYGYTF . TRBJ1-2 . TRBV29-1
TGTGCCAGCAGCCCTCGGACAGCGAACACTGAAGCTTTCTTT CASSPRTANTEAFF . TRBJ1-1 many TRBV5-1
TGTGCCAGCAGCCGGGTGACAGGTTTGAACACTGAAGCTTTCTTT CASSRVTGLNTEAFF . TRBJ1-1 few TRBV4-2
TGTGCCAGCAGCTACCTCACGGGAGTGGACAATGAGCAGTTCTTC CASSYLTGVDNEQFF . TRBJ2-1 many TRBV11-3
TGTGCCAGCAGCCAATACCAGGGTAGCGGGATCGGCCGAATCACCGGGGAGCTGTTTTTT CASSQYQGSGIGRITGELFF TRBD2 TRBJ2-2 many TRBV3-1
TGTGCCAGCACCCCTGCCGTCGGGATCGTAACCGGGGAGCTGTTTTTT CASTPAVGIVTGELFF . TRBJ2-2 few TRBV5-6
TGTGCCAGCAGCTCCCGGGCTAGCCAACTAGGAGATACGCAGTATTTT CASSSRASQLGDTQYF . TRBJ2-3 many TRBV5-6
TGTGCCAGCAGTTCGAAAGCGGGAGGGGGTAATGAGCAGTTCTTC CASSSKAGGGNEQFF TRBD2 TRBJ2-1 few TRBV6-2/TRBV6-3
TGTGCCAGCAAACCATCAGGGGGCCCCTACAATGAGCAGTTCTTC CASKPSGGPYNEQFF TRBD1 TRBJ2-1 few TRBV12-3/TRBV12-4
TGTGCCAGTCGGGACAGGGCCAGTCATAGGGAGACCCAGTACTTC CASRDRASHRETQYF TRBD1 TRBJ2-5 few TRBV19
TGTGCCACCAGCAGAGATTTAGGGAGCAATCAGCCCCAGCATTTT CATSRDLGSNQPQHF . TRBJ1-5 many TRBV15
TGCGCCAGCAGCTCGCCTCTAGCGGGAGCCACAGATACGCAGTATTTT CASSSPLAGATDTQYF TRBD2 TRBJ2-3 few TRBV4-1
TGCGCCAGCAGCCAAGGGGCAGGGAGGTCTGGAAACACCATATATTTT CASSQGAGRSGNTIYF . TRBJ1-3 . TRBV4-3
TGTGCCAGCAGTTACTACAGGGTCTCTGGGGCCAACGTCCTGACTTTC CASSYYRVSGANVLTF . TRBJ2-6 . TRBV6-5